This TCR beta chain was captured by sequencing in a study of human thymus T cells. Measured with immunoSEQ multiplex PCR; TCRdb has only the in-frame clones, and not every one. The sample yields about 78,000 clones, about 96% seen once. Notes on the study in general: Unrelated people showed highly overlapping thymic repertoires, related research reported. An apparent bias in V and J gene usage was seen in thymic and blood repertoires.

Comment on this clone: Its antigen remains unknown.

Thymus tissue was removed during corrective cardiac surgery. The germline V and J ends were trimmed by 4 bases and 0 bases, with 7 bases remaining between them. The germline V gene has CDR1 SNHLY and CDR2 FYNNEI. The CDR3 consists of 13 residues. Sequenced sample: thymus tissue. This sequence originates from a boy younger than two with a congenital heart defect but otherwise immunologically healthy. The J gene is TRBJ2-7, the V gene TRBV2; D remains ambiguous. CDR3 region: CASSGYDSYEQYF. For the CDR3, the DNA is TGTGCCAGCAGTGGGTACGACTCCTACGAGCAGTACTTC. Full variable domain (remainder filled in from reference TRBV2 and TRBJ2-7): EPEVTQTPSHQVTQMGQEVILRCVPISNHLYFYWYRQILGQKVEFLVSFYNNEISEKSEIFDDQFSVERPDGSNFTLKIRSTKLEDSAMYFCASSGYDSYEQYFGPGTRLTVT.